This TCR beta chain stems from a study of cytomegalovirus exposure and HLA in healthy donors. Study background: The 650 to 850 first-cohort repertoires and the approximately 110 validation repertoires shared the same platform, a later analysis reported. Study-wide points: The study listed 164 cytomegalovirus-associated TCR beta chains. Subsequent analysis found a tendency for first-cohort TCR clusters to co-occur within the 120 or so validation repertoires.

The V segment lost 5 bases and the J segment 3 bases; nucleotides outside the gene matches: 2. CDR3 length: 15 amino acids. In germline, CDR1 is MNHEY, CDR2 SVGAGI. Note on this clone: Its antigen is currently unknown.

Only in-frame clones appear in the TCRdb table, and some are missing; sequencing was by immunoSEQ multiplex PCR. The sample consists of 150,000 to 200,000 clones, about 80% of them appearing once. The source is a man in his late teens or twenties in good health and CMV-seropositive. V is TRBV6-5 and J is TRBJ2-5, with 14 positions matching TRBD2. Input material: PBMCs. This chain's CDR3 is CASSGGLAGEETQYF. Here the CDR3 DNA reads TGTGCCAGCAGTGGGGGACTAGCGGGAGAAGAGACCCAGTACTTC.